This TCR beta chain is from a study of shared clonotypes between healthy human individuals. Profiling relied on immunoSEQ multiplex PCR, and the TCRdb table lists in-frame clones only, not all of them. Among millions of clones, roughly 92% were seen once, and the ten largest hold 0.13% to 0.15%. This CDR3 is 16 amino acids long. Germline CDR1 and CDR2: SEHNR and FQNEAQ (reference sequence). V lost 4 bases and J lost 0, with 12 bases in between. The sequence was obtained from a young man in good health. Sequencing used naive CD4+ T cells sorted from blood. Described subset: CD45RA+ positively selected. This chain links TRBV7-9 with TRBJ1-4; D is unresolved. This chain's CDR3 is CASSSIGRTTNEKLFF. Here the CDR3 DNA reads TGTGCCAGCAGCTCCATCGGCAGGACAACTAATGAAAAACTGTTTTTT.